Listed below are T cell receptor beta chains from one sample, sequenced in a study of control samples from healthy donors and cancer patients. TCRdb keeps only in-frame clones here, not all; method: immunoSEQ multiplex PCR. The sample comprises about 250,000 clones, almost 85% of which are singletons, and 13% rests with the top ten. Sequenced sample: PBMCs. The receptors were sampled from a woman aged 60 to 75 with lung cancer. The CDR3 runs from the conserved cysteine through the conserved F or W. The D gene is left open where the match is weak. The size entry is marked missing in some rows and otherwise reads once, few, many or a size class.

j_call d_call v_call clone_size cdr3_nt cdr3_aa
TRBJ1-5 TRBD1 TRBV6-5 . TGTGCCACCGGGATATCCGGACAGGGCAATCAGCCCCAGCATTTT CATGISGQGNQPQHF
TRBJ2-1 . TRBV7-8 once TGTGCCAGCAGCTTAAGTTCCTGGAATGAGCAGTTCTTC CASSLSSWNEQFF
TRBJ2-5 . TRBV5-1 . TGCGCCAGCAGCTTGGGGACAACTCGAGAGACCCAGTACTTC CASSLGTTRETQYF
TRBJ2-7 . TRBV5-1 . TGCGCCAGCAGCTTGCAGGGGTACGAGCAGTACTTC CASSLQGYEQYF
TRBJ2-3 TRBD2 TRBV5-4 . TGTGCCAGCAGCCTACCTTCTAGCGGGGGACACCGGGGTAGGCAGTATTTT CASSLPSSGGHRGRQYF
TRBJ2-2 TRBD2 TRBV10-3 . TGTGCCATCAGAAGGACTAGCGGGATTAACACCGGGGAGCTGTTTTTT CAIRRTSGINTGELFF
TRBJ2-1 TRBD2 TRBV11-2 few TGTGCCAGCAGCTTAGTGTTGGCGGGGGTCGTCAATGAGCAGTTCTTC CASSLVLAGVVNEQFF
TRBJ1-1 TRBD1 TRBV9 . TGTGCCAGCAGCGTACTTCAGGGGGCCGAGGGTGAAGCTTTCTTT CASSVLQGAEGEAFF
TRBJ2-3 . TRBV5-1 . TGCGCCAGCAGCTTGGAACAGGGAGGTGGCACAGATACGCAGTATTTT CASSLEQGGGTDTQYF
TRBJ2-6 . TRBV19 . TGTGCCAGTTCAGAGGGTACTGGGGCCAACGTCCTGACTTTC CASSEGTGANVLTF
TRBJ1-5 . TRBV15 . TGTGCCACCAGCAGAGGGAAGACAGGCCCTCAGCCCCAGCATTTT CATSRGKTGPQPQHF
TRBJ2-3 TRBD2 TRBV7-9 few TGTGCCAGCAGCTGGAGCGGGGGTGTCCGTAGCACAGATACGCAGTATTTT CASSWSGGVRSTDTQYF
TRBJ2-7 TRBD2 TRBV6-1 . TGTGCCAGCAGTGAAGTAGCGGGAGTTAGGTACGAGCAGTACTTC CASSEVAGVRYEQYF
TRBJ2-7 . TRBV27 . TGTGCCAGCAGTATGTTCGGGACATCTACGGGCGAGCAGTACTTC CASSMFGTSTGEQYF
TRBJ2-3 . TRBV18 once TGTGCCAGCTCACCTATGGGCCTAGATGGGGCAGATACGCAGTATTTT CASSPMGLDGADTQYF
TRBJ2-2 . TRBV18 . TGTGCCAGCTCCGACACCACCCCAGGGATCCTGGGGACCGGGGAGCTGTTTTTT CASSDTTPGILGTGELFF
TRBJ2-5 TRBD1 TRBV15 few TGTGCCACCAGTGGACAGGGGAAAGAGACCCAGTACTTC CATSGQGKETQYF
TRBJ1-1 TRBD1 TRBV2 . TGTGCCAGCAGTGATGGGATGACAGGGGCGGTCGAAGCTTTCTTT CASSDGMTGAVEAFF
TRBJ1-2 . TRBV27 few TGTGCCAGCAGTTTAAAGGGCCAGGCCTATGGCTACACCTTC CASSLKGQAYGYTF
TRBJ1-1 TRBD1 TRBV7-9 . TGTGCCAGCAGCTACGGACAGGGGAATGAAGCTTTCTTT CASSYGQGNEAFF
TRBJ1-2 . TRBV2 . TGTGCCAGCAGTAAAACCGTTTTCGACCCAACGGAGGGCTACACCTTC CASSKTVFDPTEGYTF
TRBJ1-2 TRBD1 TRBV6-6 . TGTGCCAGCAGTTTGCTCACCGGGACAGGAGATGGCTACACCTTC CASSLLTGTGDGYTF
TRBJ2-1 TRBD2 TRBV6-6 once TGTGCCAGCAGTTTTCAGCGGGACTACAATGAGCAGTTCTTC CASSFQRDYNEQFF
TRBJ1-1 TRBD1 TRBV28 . TGTGCCAGCAGTCTCAGGGGGCGAGGGGACACTGAAGCTTTCTTT CASSLRGRGDTEAFF
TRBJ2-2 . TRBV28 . TGTGCCAGCAGTACAGGGTGGCCCGGGGAGCTGTTTTTT CASSTGWPGELFF
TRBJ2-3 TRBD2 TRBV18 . TGTGCCAGCTCACCCTTCGGGGCGGGAGTTAAAGATACGCAGTATTTT CASSPFGAGVKDTQYF
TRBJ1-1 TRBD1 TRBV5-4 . TGTGCCAGCAGCCCCGGACAGGGGGAAAGCACTGAAGCTTTCTTT CASSPGQGESTEAFF
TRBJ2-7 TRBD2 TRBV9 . TGTGCCAGCAGCGTAGATGTAGCGGGAGCCAACTACGAGCAGTACTTC CASSVDVAGANYEQYF
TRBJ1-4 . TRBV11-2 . TGTGCCAGCAGCTGGATGATGGAGTCCGAAAAACTGTTTTTT CASSWMMESEKLFF